This T cell receptor (beta chain) comes out of a study of STAT5B mutations in CD4+ large granular lymphocyte leukemia. Study outcomes and limitations: About 26% of private leukemic clonotypes occurred rarely in other patients' non-leukemic repertoires.

Notes on this clone: Its antigen is not known.

Looked up from germline, CDR1 is SGHTA and CDR2 is FQGNSA. The junction had 6 bases not matched to a gene; V was cut back by 5 bases and J by 6 bases. The CDR3 extends over 14 amino acids. Using immunoSEQ multiplex PCR, the repertoire was profiled, and TCRdb retains in-frame clones only, with some absent. The repertoire consists of roughly 36,000 clones, with approximately 88% occurring once and the leading ten covering roughly 0.95%. The rearrangement joins TRBV7-2 to TRBJ1-2, with 10 positions matching TRBD1. Sequencing was done on a sample of CD4+ T cells from blood buffy coats. The TCR was taken from a human donor in good health. This CDR3 reads CASSPGTGAHGYTF. The DNA of the CDR3 is TGTGCCAGCAGCCCCGGGACAGGGGCCCATGGCTACACCTTC.